One sample yielded the 2 T cell receptor beta chains listed below, sequenced in a study of cytomegalovirus exposure and HLA in healthy donors. Both 60 Vbeta primers and 13 Jbeta primers went into the PCR. Repertoires were generated with immunoSEQ multiplex PCR, while TCRdb's copy carries only in-frame clones and drops some. The table includes about 160,000 clones, 60% to 80% detected once. Sequenced: PBMCs. The receptors originated from a man between 60 and 70 years old in good health and CMV-seronegative.

V is TRBV20-1 and J is TRBJ2-7; D gene unclear. V lost 3 bases, J lost 6 bases, and 9 bases lay in between. The CDR3 spans 11 residues. Germline values: CDR1 DFQATT, CDR2 SNEGSKA (reference sequence). The CDR3 loop is CSASLSGEQYF. DNA for the CDR3: TGCAGTGCTAGTCTATCAGGCGAGCAGTACTTC.

The chain uses TRBV5-5 and TRBJ2-1; TRBD1 agrees at 7 bases. Germline V gives CDR1 SGHKS, CDR2 YYEKEE (reference sequence). The CDR3 length is 16 residues. Losses at the gene ends were 1 base for V and 4 bases for J; bases not matched to a gene: 8. Written as DNA, the CDR3 is TGTGCCAGCAGCTTGTCGACAGGGATAGCGTACAATGAGCAGTTCTTC. Encoded protein: CASSLSTGIAYNEQFF.